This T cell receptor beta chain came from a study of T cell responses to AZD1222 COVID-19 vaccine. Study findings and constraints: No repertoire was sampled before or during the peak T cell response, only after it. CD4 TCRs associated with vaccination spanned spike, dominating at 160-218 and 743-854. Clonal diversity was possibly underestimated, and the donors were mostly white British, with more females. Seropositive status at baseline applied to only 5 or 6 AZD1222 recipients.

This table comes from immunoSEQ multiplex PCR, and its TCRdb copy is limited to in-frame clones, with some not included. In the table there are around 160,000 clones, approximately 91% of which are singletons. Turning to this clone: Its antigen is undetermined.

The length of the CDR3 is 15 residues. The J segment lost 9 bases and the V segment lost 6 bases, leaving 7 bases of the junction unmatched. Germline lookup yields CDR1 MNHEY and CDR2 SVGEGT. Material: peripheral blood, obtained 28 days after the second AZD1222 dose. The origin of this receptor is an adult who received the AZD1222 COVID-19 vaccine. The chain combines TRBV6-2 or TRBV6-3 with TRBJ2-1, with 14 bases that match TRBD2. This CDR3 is CASSPGLAGVSEQFF. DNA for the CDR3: TGTGCCAGCAGCCCGGGACTAGCGGGGGTCAGTGAGCAGTTCTTC.